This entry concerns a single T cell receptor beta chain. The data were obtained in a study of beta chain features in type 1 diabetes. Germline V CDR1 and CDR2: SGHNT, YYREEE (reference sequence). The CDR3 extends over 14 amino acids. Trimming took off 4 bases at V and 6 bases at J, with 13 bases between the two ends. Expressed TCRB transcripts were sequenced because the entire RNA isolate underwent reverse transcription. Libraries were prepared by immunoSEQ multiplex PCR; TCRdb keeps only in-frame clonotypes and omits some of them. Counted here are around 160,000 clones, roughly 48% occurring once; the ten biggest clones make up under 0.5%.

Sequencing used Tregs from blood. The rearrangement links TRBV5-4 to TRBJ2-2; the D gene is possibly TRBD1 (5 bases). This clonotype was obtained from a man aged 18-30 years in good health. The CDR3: CASSRTTGSGELFF. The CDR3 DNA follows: TGTGCCAGCAGCCGCACCACAGGTTCCGGGGAGCTGTTTTTT.